This T cell receptor beta chain was observed in a study of cytomegalovirus exposure and HLA in healthy donors (dated 2017 in TCRdb). With respect to the entire study: An earlier analysis of a few hundred of the donors reported 250 to 300 Gb of sequence data and about 120 million unique TCR beta sequences obtained from some 200 million T cells. About 280 gigabases of sequencing data and roughly 81 million unique TCR sequences made up an early release that covered some 640 HLA-typed donors. Of the 350 to 400 genotyped donors, over 70% fell in the genetic ancestry cluster associated with self-reported Caucasian donors. The study aimed to test whether cataloging public T cell receptors could reveal signatures of past pathogen exposure. The T cell repertoires of several hundred subjects were profiled by immunosequencing and related to cytomegalovirus serostatus. A separate validation cohort of roughly 120 different subjects was used in addition to the approximately 700-subject first cohort. High-throughput TCR immunosequencing, statistical association of individual TCRs with disease status, and machine learning were combined to predict cytomegalovirus infection status. In a later analysis, previously published TCR beta repertoires from about 640 donors were re-analyzed and high-resolution HLA genotyping was added so that TCR occurrence patterns could be studied. Rather than using new phenotypic data, the later analysis identified candidate immune exposures from TCR beta sequences and from how often those sequences occurred across donors. An earlier analysis of roughly 600 of the donors used high-throughput TCR beta sequencing to judge whether each TCR beta V gene segment behaved as functional or pseudogenic. Donor age, sex, ethnicity and CMV serostatus were compiled together with the repertoire data. Genome-wide SNP genotypes for about three fifths of the roughly 670 donors were used in a later genetic analysis, which treated that subset as a discovery cohort. All discovery cohort repertoires had been generated on a single sequencing platform. Class I and class II HLA loci were covered by the typing at four-digit resolution. Typing coverage differed by locus: A, B, C, DRB1 and DQB1 were typed in roughly 629-640 donors, DQA1 in about 500, DPA1 in 606, and DPB1 in roughly 450. Because of strong linkage in the cohort, roughly 5 DR-DQ haplotypes were treated as single units for association and clustering. Among almost 400 genotyped donors of the cohort, an average of about 240,000 unique TCR beta nucleotide sequences were sequenced per donor, roughly 20% of them non-productive. Beyond this particular receptor, the publication reports: The only immune exposure information available for the cohort was CMV serostatus. Most TCR sequences were seen in very few donors, while some public TCRs were found in many individuals. The classifier was reported to diagnose cytomegalovirus status with high specificity and sensitivity in both the original and validation cohorts. Because counts were too low, seventeen rarely observed V segments, including chromosome 9 orphons, were excluded from the earlier analysis of 587 of the donors. According to a later analysis, most CMV-associated TCR beta chains appeared to be HLA-restricted, and the HLA associations seemed to be driven largely by CMV exposure. Several of the top co-occurrence clusters appeared to be linked to parvovirus B19, influenza, CMV and Epstein-Barr virus, according to a later analysis. A total of fewer than 200 TCR beta chains were listed by the study as associated with cytomegalovirus. The presence/absence analyses assumed that sequencing depth was roughly uniform across donors, and that assumption may not be true. This cohort had only TCR beta chains sequenced, and the lack of alpha or paired-chain data limited which features could be detected. A later analysis found that HLA-associated TCR beta chains were more clonally expanded and had lower generation probabilities than equally common non-associated chains. In vitro tests confirmed that three of the cytomegalovirus-associated TCR beta chains recognize cytomegalovirus antigens. V-gene and J-gene trimming of TCR beta chains was associated with a missense DCLRE1C variant in a later genetic analysis, and the association was replicated in an independent cohort. In an earlier analysis of about 600 of the donors, most TCR beta V segments appeared in productive rearrangements about 87% or about 30% of the time, broadly matching IMGT annotations. When HLA alleles, especially DR and DQ, strongly co-occurred, attributing TCR associations to individual alleles was difficult. Because HLA typing was missing for some donors at each locus, association tests included only the typed subset. Compared with the roughly 700-donor mean, donors in an Asian-associated ancestry cluster had fewer N-insertions in productive TCRs, according to a later genetic analysis. Specific HLA alleles were associated with 16,951 TCR beta sequences at a false discovery rate of 0.05 in a later analysis. A later analysis found that TCR association rates varied across HLA loci, with DRB1 alleles showing the most associated TCRs and HLA-C alleles the fewest. A group of highly shared sequence variants was considered likely to be a technical artifact of the sequencing pipeline. A further reported finding was that TCR beta sequences accurately predicted the HLA-A and HLA-B alleles for most subjects in the first cohort. Linkage disequilibrium might explain the correlated functional status among segregating V segments, but an unknown experimental factor could not be excluded. The authors suggested that the approach could potentially be extended to other disease states and immunological phenotypes.

Library preparation was by the immunoSEQ multiplex PCR assay. For the multiplex PCR, a mixture combining 60 forward primers for TCR Vbeta segments and 13 reverse primers for TCR Jbeta segments was used. A multiplex PCR assay on genomic DNA amplified the CDR3 region of rearranged TCR beta genes. The amplified TCR beta libraries were sequenced on the Illumina HiSeq System as 87-base-pair reads. The authors' analysis ran thus. A later analysis counted around 72 million unique TCR beta chains across the 666 repertoires, and around 12 million of these chains were shared by at least two donors. A nearest-neighbor algorithm error-corrected the raw reads and collapsed the reads into unique sequences, merging closely related sequences to remove PCR and sequencing errors. To assign V, D and J gene segments, CDR3 sequences were aligned to IMGT reference sequences. For a sequence to be retained, at least a six-nucleotide match to both a V gene segment and a J gene segment was required. Rearrangements were called productive when the CDR3 lacked stop codons and stayed in frame with V and J; all others were non-productive. Following IMGT convention, CDR3 was defined as the stretch from the second conserved V-encoded cysteine up to the conserved J-encoded phenylalanine. Sequences without an unambiguous match to a single V gene segment were excluded from the earlier analysis of a few hundred of the donors. An earlier analysis of 587 of the donors classified V segments as functional when productive rearrangements were above 56.7% and as segregating when the standard deviation between donors was above 5%. A statistical classification framework was developed to diagnose cytomegalovirus status using the catalog of TCR beta chain sequences. A later analysis assigned V and J genes by comparing TCR nucleotide sequences with IMGT/GENE-DB human TR gene sequences. A later analysis assigned CDR3 sequences and most-parsimonious VDJ recombination scenarios with the TCRdist pipeline. In a later analysis, each TCR beta chain was defined by its CDR3 amino acid sequence together with its V-gene family, and reads without a unique V-gene family were excluded. To address suspected cross-contamination and a sequencing artifact, a later analysis removed roughly 580 highly shared, low-generation-probability nucleotide sequences. For each public chain, a later analysis derived a clonal expansion index from normalized ranks of inferred template counts within each repertoire. In a later analysis, generation probabilities were computed using a VDJ recombination model fitted to out-of-frame rearrangements, and the results were checked against IGoR. In a later analysis, hypergeometric tests were used to score TCR-TCR, TCR-HLA and TCR-CMV co-occurrence, with a repertoire-size bias correction applied to TCR pairs. To estimate false discovery rates, a later analysis permuted the HLA or CMV assignments 20 times. In a later analysis, co-occurring TCRs were grouped using DBSCAN, and TCRdist sequence similarity was added for clustering within HLA-allele-positive subsets. Repertoires with fewer than 30,000 or more than 120,000 public chains, plus five repertoires with anomalous nucleotide sharing, were excluded from co-occurrence clustering. In its TCRdb copy, this immuneACCESS table keeps in-frame sequences only and misses some clones. Where compared with another copy, unresolved V genes explain less than half of these, and the others have no known cause. V and J calls and clone size are given by that table; D and trimming were obtained from the DNA. The sample records fewer than 300,000 clones, 86% of which are singletons. 4% of the sample rests with the top ten.

In total, over 600 healthy bone marrow donors made up the cohort. At the time of sampling, all cohort members were nominally healthy, though unrecorded immune exposures were likely present. The donor tested CMV seropositive and was one of the 289 seropositive cohort members. Each donor provided a peripheral blood sample, and peripheral blood mononuclear cells were used for TCR beta sequencing. Genomic DNA was extracted from the blood cell samples with the Qiagen DNeasy Blood Extraction Kit. Comment on this clone: The specificity of this receptor is unknown. One base away there is no much larger clone; base qualities are not given.

This TCR came from a man in his forties in good health and CMV-seropositive. Sample: PBMCs.

The nucleotide sequence reads as follows: TGTGCCAGCAGTCCGAATACGGGACAGGAGCAGTCCGAGCAGTACTTC. This codes for CASSPNTGQEQSEQYF. The chain is made from TRBV27 and TRBJ2-7; TRBD1 fits 8 bases in the junction. Unmatched junction bases come to 15, with V trimmed by 5 bases and J by 6 bases. Including the terminal cysteine and phenylalanine, the CDR3 comprises 16 residues. Just CDR3 DNA is preserved here, 48 bases in frame from base 1. As encoded in the germline V gene (reference sequence), CDR1 is MNHEY while CDR2 is SMNVEV.